This T cell receptor (beta chain) was obtained from a study of technical replicates of blood from a few donors (dated by TCRdb to the late 2010s). Libraries came from the immunoSEQ multiplex PCR assay. In TCRdb, the immuneACCESS table is reduced to in-frame sequences with V and J assigned. These tables do not hold every clone; where another copy was compared, an unresolved V gene accounts for under half, and the others remain unexplained. The sample table lists 85,000 to 100,000 clones, less than 95% of them with a count of one. Clones ranked in the top ten supply over 0.2% of the sample. Sequences SGHVS (CDR1) and FNYEAQ (CDR2) are obtained from the germline V gene. The CDR3 has 13 amino acids, counting the end cysteine and phenylalanine. Just the 39-base CDR3 DNA is kept, in frame starting at base 1. Trimming costs V 8 bases and J 7 bases, and their ends lie 15 bases apart. For this clone: There is no known antigen for this receptor. No base-level quality is on record; no much larger clone is a single base apart.

The sequencing sample was made of T cells isolated from PBMCs. The chain links TRBV7-6 with TRBJ2-1; no D gene call is confident. This TCR was recovered from a human donor in good health. The DNA sequence is TGTGCCAGCTTGGCAGCGCTTGGGAATGAGCAGTTCTTC. This yields the protein CASLAALGNEQFF.